This T cell receptor (beta chain) was observed in a study of T cell changes during pregnancy in multiple sclerosis (dated by TCRdb to between 2017 and 2020). Study-wide context: The study examined how the T cell repertoire changed over the course of pregnancy in women with multiple sclerosis.

Trimming removed 1 base from V and 7 bases from J, leaving 8 bases between the germline ends. Sequences MNHEY (CDR1) and SMNVEV (CDR2) are obtained from the germline V gene (reference sequence). Inclusive of the bounding cysteine and phenylalanine, the CDR3 is 13 residues long. Only CDR3 DNA is held: 39 bases, read in frame from base 1. With regard to this clone: Its antigen is not yet known. Per-base quality was not reported, and no clone a single base away is much larger than it.

Libraries came from the immunoSEQ multiplex PCR assay. TCRdb provides this immuneACCESS table in a form limited to in-frame rearrangements. Some clones are lacking; in checked studies, under half of them reflect an unresolved V gene, and why the rest are absent is not known. This sample lists 84,000 or so clones; approximately 94% were detected once. The ten top clones hold roughly 2.5% of the sample. Sequencing used peripheral blood, obtained in the third trimester of pregnancy. The chain links TRBV27 with TRBJ2-1, with no reliable assignment of the D segment. The sequence came from a female donor with multiple sclerosis, enrolled in a pregnancy study. The DNA sequence is TGTGCCAGCAGTTTATTACAGCTAAATGAGCAGTTCTTC. Translation gives CASSLLQLNEQFF.